These 27 T cell receptor beta chains originate from one sample sequenced in a study of CD8 T cells in Susac syndrome. Random-hexamer reverse transcription was applied to roughly 0.45 to 1 ug RNA. TCRdb itself ran the immunoSEQ multiplex PCR reads through MiXCR, one entry per CDR3 protein. Of roughly 220,000 distinct CDR3 sequences listed, approximately 94% were seen once; the top ten hold over 0.15%. The sequenced sample was CD4+ T cells from PBMCs. These TCRs come from a human donor with Susac syndrome.

This sequence joins TRBV7-9 and TRBJ1-2; perhaps TRBD1 as D (6 bases). The CDR3 extends over 14 amino acids. Germline lookup yields CDR1 SEHNR and CDR2 FQNEAQ (reference sequence). Trimming removed 6 bases at V and 2 bases at J, with 13 bases between. The DNA for the CDR3 is TGTGCCAGCAGTCGAGGACAGTACAACTATGGCTACACCTTC. Residues: CASSRGQYNYGYTF.

This chain joins TRBV6-5 and TRBJ1-4, with 7 bases fitting TRBD1. V lost 6 bases to trimming and J lost 5 bases; unmatched junction nucleotides: 6. The CDR3 length is 14 residues. Germline loops: CDR1 MNHEY, CDR2 SVGAGI. CDR3 region: CASSQGVKNEKLFF. The CDR3 coding sequence is TGTGCCAGCAGCCAGGGGGTGAAAAATGAAAAACTGTTTTTT.

The J gene is TRBJ2-7, the V gene TRBV18, with 7 bases lining up with TRBD1. Germline values: CDR1 KGHSH, CDR2 LQKENI. The CDR3 has 13 amino acids. J gave up 5 bases and V 2 bases, and 3 bases lay outside the gene matches. CDR3 in amino acids: CASSPGGQNEQYF. CDR3 sequence (DNA): TGTGCCAGCTCACCAGGGGGACAGAACGAGCAGTACTTC.

The J gene is TRBJ2-2, the V gene TRBV18, with 10 bases that match TRBD1. CDR3 length equals 17 residues. From germline, CDR1 is KGHSH and CDR2 LQKENI. After removal of 1 base from V and 3 bases from J, the junction contained 5 bases not matched to a gene. In nucleotides, the CDR3 is TGTGCCAGCTCACCACTCTCCGGGACAGGGGACACCGGGGAGCTGTTTTTT. Protein sequence: CASSPLSGTGDTGELFF. The full variable domain, with the rest looked up from reference TRBV18 and TRBJ2-2, is NAGVMQNPRHLVRRRGQEARLRCSPMKGHSHVYWYRQLPEEGLKFMVYLQKENIIDESGMPKERFSAEFPKEGPSILRIQQVVRGDSAAYFCASSPLSGTGDTGELFFGEGSRLTVL.

The CDR3 spells CASSLIRVDQPQHF. The DNA of the CDR3 is TGTGCCAGCAGTTTGATAAGGGTAGACCAGCCCCAGCATTTT. The chain uses TRBV28 and TRBJ1-5; D gene ambiguous. CDR1 and CDR2 from the germline V gene are MDHEN and SYDVKM. V dropped 3 bases and J dropped 7 bases, with 13 bases sitting between them. There are 14 residues in the CDR3.

The J gene is TRBJ1-1, the V gene TRBV20-1; D is unresolved. Per the germline V gene, CDR1 is DFQATT and CDR2 is SNEGSKA (reference sequence). The CDR3 runs to 15 residues. V was shortened by 3 bases and J by 1 base, with 15 bases between the two germline ends. The CDR3 reads CSARAGSNTNTEAFF. CDR3 nucleotide sequence: TGCAGTGCTAGGGCCGGCTCAAATACGAACACTGAAGCTTTCTTT.

The chain links TRBV27 to TRBJ2-7, with D maybe TRBD1 (5 bases). V was pared by 8 bases and J by 0 bases, with 11 bases between. The CDR3 is 13 residues long. Per germline, CDR1 MNHEY and CDR2 SMNVEV (reference sequence). This chain's CDR3 is CASRRQNSYEQYF. DNA of the CDR3: TGTGCCAGCCGGCGACAGAACTCCTACGAGCAGTACTTC.

The chain is built from TRBV27 and TRBJ2-2, with 8 bases lining up with TRBD1. Germline CDR1 reads MNHEY; CDR2 reads SMNVEV (reference sequence). CDR3 length equals 16 residues. With 6 bases clipped from V and 1 base from J, the junction kept 7 bases outside the gene matches. In DNA, the CDR3 is TGTGCCAGCAGGACCCAGACAGGGGTGAACACCGGGGAGCTGTTTTTT. It specifies CASRTQTGVNTGELFF.

The rearrangement joins TRBV6-1 to TRBJ2-3; D ambiguous. The germline CDR1 and CDR2 sequences are MNHNS and SASEGT. Trimming cost V 2 bases and J 0 bases, with 9 bases left between them. This CDR3 has 15 residues. The CDR3 region has the DNA TGTGCCAGCAGTGAAATGGGCAGTAGCACAGATACGCAGTATTTT. Protein: CASSEMGSSTDTQYF.

The rearrangement joins TRBV10-3 to TRBJ1-1, with 7 bases identical to TRBD1. The CDR3 consists of 12 residues. Trimming cost V 6 bases and J 6 bases; bases outside gene matches: 4. Germline V CDR1 and CDR2: ENHRY, SYGVKD. CDR3 nucleotide sequence: TGTGCCATCAGCACAGGGGTATCTGAAGCTTTCTTT. This gives the protein CAISTGVSEAFF.

The chain joins TRBV18 to TRBJ2-7, with TRBD1 as a possible D gene (5 bases). Germline CDR1 KGHSH, CDR2 LQKENI. The CDR3 consists of 12 residues. Trimming cost V 3 bases and J 5 bases, with 8 bases left between them. The CDR3 DNA reads as TGTGCCAGCTCACCGCAGGGAAACGAGCAGTACTTC. Protein sequence: CASSPQGNEQYF.

The V call is TRBV28, the J call TRBJ2-7; 12 bases line up with TRBD1. V was clipped by 2 bases and J by 6 bases; unmatched bases: 5. Germline loops: CDR1 MDHEN, CDR2 SYDVKM. CDR3 length: 15 residues. The DNA of the CDR3 is TGTGCCAGCAGTTTACCAGGGACAGGGGGCTCCGAGCAGTACTTC. Its translation is CASSLPGTGGSEQYF.

The gene calls are TRBV7-2 and TRBJ1-2; D not resolved. Germline V gene lookup returns CDR1 SGHTA and CDR2 FQGNSA. This CDR3 has 16 amino acids. The ends were cut back, 5 bases at V and 2 bases at J, with 18 bases in the middle. The CDR3 here is CASSPSVVADNYGYTF. CDR3 DNA sequence: TGTGCCAGCAGCCCCTCGGTAGTAGCGGACAACTATGGCTACACCTTC.

This chain connects TRBV20-1 to TRBJ1-5, with 7 bases fitting TRBD1. Germline V lookup: CDR1 DFQATT, CDR2 SNEGSKA (reference sequence). This CDR3 has 13 residues. The J segment lost 11 bases and the V segment lost 5 bases, leaving 12 bases of the junction unmatched. CDR3 sequence reads: CSAPDRLQGAQHF. DNA of the CDR3: TGCAGTGCTCCGGACAGGCTCCAGGGTGCCCAGCATTTT.

V and J are TRBV18 and TRBJ1-2; 12 nucleotides align to TRBD1. The CDR3 totals 14 residues. CDR1 and CDR2 (germline): KGHSH, LQKENI. Trimming removed 3 bases from V and 8 bases from J; junction bases left unmatched: 4. The CDR3 DNA reads TGTGCCAGCTCACCGGGACAGGGGGCGTGGGGCTACACCTTC. Protein sequence: CASSPGQGAWGYTF.

The rearrangement uses TRBV30 and TRBJ2-2; 8 nucleotides match TRBD1. CDR3 length: 14 residues. Germline CDR1 reads GTSNPN; CDR2 reads SVGIG (reference sequence). V lost 8 bases to trimming and J lost 0 bases; unmatched junction nucleotides: 5. CDR3 region: CARDRSSNTGELFF. For the CDR3, the DNA is TGTGCCAGGGACAGGTCCTCGAACACCGGGGAGCTGTTTTTT.

This clonotype was recorded a few times. The chain combines TRBV5-1 with TRBJ1-1; D is uncertain. The CDR3 sequence is 15 residues long. V gave up 0 bases and J gave up 1 base, with 10 bases separating them. Germline CDR1 SGHRS, CDR2 YFSETQ. CDR3 residues: CASSLGGARNTEAFF. CDR3 coding DNA: TGCGCCAGCAGCTTGGGCGGAGCAAGGAACACTGAAGCTTTCTTT. The entire variable domain, with the rest obtained from reference TRBV5-1 and TRBJ1-1, is as follows: KAGVTQTPRYLIKTRGQQVTLSCSPISGHRSVSWYQQTPGQGLQFLFEYFSETQRNKGNFPGRFSGRQFSNSRSEMNVSTLELGDSALYLCASSLGGARNTEAFFGQGTRLTVV.

This clonotype was seen once. This chain connects TRBV20-1 to TRBJ1-6; D unclear. There are 15 residues in the CDR3. The V gene's germline CDR1 is DFQATT and CDR2 SNEGSKA (reference sequence). Trimming removed 5 bases from V and 0 bases from J, with 11 bases in between. CDR3 coding DNA: TGCAGTGCTCCGGACCTGAGCTCCTATAATTCACCCCTCCACTTT. Amino acids: CSAPDLSSYNSPLHF.

The chain recombines TRBV11-3 with TRBJ1-3, with 7 bases matching TRBD1. Trimming cost V 4 bases and J 5 bases; bases outside gene matches: 11. The germline CDR1 and CDR2 sequences are SGHNT and YENEEA. The CDR3 loop spans 16 amino acids. CDR3 DNA sequence: TGTGCCAGCAGCTCCTTCGACAGGGAGGAAAGAAACACCATATATTTT. Translated: CASSSFDREERNTIYF.

This clonotype was picked up a small number of times. The gene calls are TRBV6-5 and TRBJ1-5; D is uncertain. Per the germline V gene, CDR1 is MNHEY and CDR2 is SVGAGI. The CDR3 totals 13 residues. V was clipped by 5 bases and J by 5 bases, with 10 bases between them. The DNA for the CDR3 is TGTGCCAGCAGTATCGGGGTCCATCAGCCCCAGCATTTT. Its translation: CASSIGVHQPQHF.

The chain links TRBV20-1 to TRBJ2-7; TRBD1 matches at 8 bases. The CDR3 runs 16 residues. With V trimmed by 5 bases and J by 0 bases, 12 bases remained unmatched. CDR1 and CDR2 from the germline V gene are DFQATT and SNEGSKA (reference sequence). CDR3 sequence reads: CSALLSGGGFSYEQYF. CDR3 coding DNA: TGCAGTGCTCTCCTATCAGGGGGCGGTTTCTCCTACGAGCAGTACTTC.

The chain combines TRBV7-2 with TRBJ1-1; no firm D call. Germline loops: CDR1 SGHTA, CDR2 FQGNSA. The CDR3 has 14 residues. Deletions cut 5 bases from V and 0 bases from J, with 10 bases between. CDR3 sequence: CASSLMGMNTEAFF. The DNA of the CDR3 is TGTGCCAGCAGCCTGATGGGAATGAACACTGAAGCTTTCTTT.

The chain uses TRBV19 and TRBJ2-1; D tentatively reads TRBD1 or TRBD2 (5 bases each). CDR1 is LNHDA, CDR2 SQIVND, per germline (reference sequence). The CDR3 extends over 16 amino acids. The V gene lost 3 bases and the J gene lost 8 bases, with 20 bases spanning the gap. CDR3 protein: CASSIRGRALGDEQFF. Here the CDR3 DNA reads TGTGCCAGTAGTATTCGGGGCAGGGCTCTTGGGGATGAGCAGTTCTTC.

In its sample, this clonotype was seen once. The rearrangement links TRBV5-8 to TRBJ1-2; perhaps TRBD1 as D (5 bases). The V gene lost 2 bases and the J gene lost 3 bases, with 14 bases spanning the gap. Germline V gene sequence: CDR1 SGHTS, CDR2 YDEGEE. The CDR3 is 15 amino acids. The CDR3 region is CASSLKPGPYYGYTF. The DNA for the CDR3 is TGTGCCAGCAGCTTAAAACCGGGACCCTACTATGGCTACACCTTC.

The J gene is TRBJ1-1, the V gene TRBV28, with D possibly TRBD1 on 6 matching bases. V shed 6 bases and J shed 6 bases, with 14 bases lying between them. Germline loops: CDR1 MDHEN, CDR2 SYDVKM. The CDR3 contains 13 residues. CDR3 sequence: CASRFHGQPEAFF. For the CDR3, the DNA is TGTGCCAGCAGGTTTCACGGACAGCCTGAAGCTTTCTTT.

The chain combines TRBV7-8 with TRBJ2-2; TRBD2 matches at 11 bases. The germline CDR1 and CDR2 sequences are SGHVS and FQNEAQ. V lost 4 bases, J lost 0 bases, and 13 bases stayed unmatched. The CDR3 contains 20 residues. The DNA of the CDR3 is TGTGCCAGCAGCTCGGCTCGTCGGCTAGCGGGGGGTACGAACACCGGGGAGCTGTTTTTT. Its translation: CASSSARRLAGGTNTGELFF. Complete variable domain (other parts from reference TRBV7-8 and TRBJ2-2): GAGVSQSPRYKVAKRGQDVALRCDPISGHVSLFWYQQALGQGPEFLTYFQNEAQLDKSGLPSDRFFAERPEGSVSTLKIQRTQQEDSAVYLCASSSARRLAGGTNTGELFFGEGSRLTVL.

DNA of the CDR3: TGTGCCAGTAGTCTGGACTTAAGAGTCGGAGAGACCCAGTACTTC. It codes for CASSLDLRVGETQYF. This chain links TRBV19 with TRBJ2-5, with D possibly TRBD2 on 5 matching bases. Germline V CDR1 and CDR2: LNHDA, SQIVND (reference sequence). The CDR3 totals 15 residues. Trimming shortened V by 5 bases and J by 4 bases, and 17 bases separated the two germline ends.